Shown below are 11 T cell receptor beta chains from a single sample sequenced in a study of human T cells and chemical hapten exposure (dated by TCRdb to 2020 to 2023). Library preparation employed RACE. TCRdb names NextSeq 500 as the instrument used. The raw public data were reprocessed by TCRdb itself: fastp quality trimming at Q25, MiXCR clonotype calling, in-frame beta chains only. CDR3 protein duplicates are merged, each entry listing the most common genes and DNA. This sample comprises fewer than 150,000 distinct CDR3 sequences, over 9.5% of them detected only once. The ten largest clones add up to more than 1.1% of the sample. Read against the paper, the sample's time point label means: patch test 2, 6 weeks after DPC sensitization. Explained via the paper, the treatment or condition label denotes: therapeutic diphenylcyclopropenone sensitization with weekly scalp DPC. Here the sequenced sample was whole blood, taken in connection with sensitization to the hapten diphenylcyclopropenone (DPC). Source of these receptors: a woman between 45 and 60 years old with alopecia areata. Some clones in this sample may be carry-over from other donors' samples.

There are many counts of this clonotype. A read error may account for a junction end that differs from germline. This chain uses TRBV7-7 with TRBJ2-3, with D perhaps TRBD2 (5 bases). Germline V gene data show CDR1 as SSHAT and CDR2 as FNYEAQ (reference sequence). The CDR3 covers 15 residues. DNA of the CDR3: TGTGCTAGCAGCTTAGATGGCGGGAGCACAGATACGCAGTATTTT. Encoded protein: CASSLDGGSTDTQYF.

On this clonotype: The germline gene is not matched at one end of the junction; a read error may be the cause. The chain carries TRBV9 and TRBJ1-1; D ambiguous. The CDR3 contains 14 residues. Germline CDR1 is SGDLS and CDR2 is YYNGEE. CDR3 nucleotide sequence: TGTGACAGCAGCGTACGTTGGCAAAACACTGAAGCTTTCTTT. As protein: CDSSVRWQNTEAFF.

The chain couples TRBV6-2 or TRBV6-3 to TRBJ2-4, with a tentative D call TRBD2 (7 bases). Germline assignment: CDR1 MNHEY and CDR2 SVGEGT. This CDR3 has 13 amino acids. V was clipped by 4 bases and J by 8 bases, with 12 bases between them. CDR3 protein: CASSWGGRDIQYF. The DNA for the CDR3 is TGTGCCAGCAGTTGGGGGGGCCGGGACATTCAGTACTTC.

The CDR3 protein is CASSIQLQGYVDTGELFF. The DNA for the CDR3 is TGTGCCAGTAGTATACAGTTGCAGGGGTATGTGGACACCGGGGAGCTGTTTTTT. This chain links TRBV19 with TRBJ2-2, with D perhaps TRBD1 (6 bases). V gave up 2 bases and J gave up 3 bases, with 19 bases separating them. CDR3 length: 18 residues. Germline V CDR1 and CDR2: LNHDA, SQIVND (reference sequence). The whole variable domain, remainder taken from reference TRBV19 and TRBJ2-2, is DGGITQSPKYLFRKEGQNVTLSCEQNLNHDAMYWYRQDPGQGLRLIYYSQIVNDFQKGDIAEGYSVSREKKESFPLTVTSAQKNPTAFYLCASSIQLQGYVDTGELFFGEGSRLTVL.

This clonotype showed up just a few times. The rearrangement uses TRBV11-2 and TRBJ2-5; 8 bases fit TRBD2. This CDR3 has 15 residues. V trimming: 5 bases; J trimming: 0 bases; junction bases outside the gene matches: 5. CDR1 SGHAT and CDR2 FQNNGV come from the germline V gene. Written as DNA, the CDR3 is TGTGCCAGCAGCCAAAACGGGAGGGACCAAGAGACCCAGTACTTC. Its protein product is CASSQNGRDQETQYF. Complete variable domain (other parts from reference TRBV11-2 and TRBJ2-5): EAGVAQSPRYKIIEKRQSVAFWCNPISGHATLYWYQQILGQGPKLLIQFQNNGVVDDSQLPKDRFSAERLKGVDSTLKIQPAKLEDSAVYLCASSQNGRDQETQYFGPGTRLLVL.

This clonotype was found many times. The chain employs TRBV11-2 and TRBJ2-2; a weak D match, TRBD1 (5 bases). The CDR3 has 17 residues. Germline CDR1 SGHAT, CDR2 FQNNGV. The V end lost 0 bases, the J end lost 2 bases, and 13 bases lay between the germline ends. The CDR3 loop reads CASSLDSGRTNTGELFF. CDR3 bases: TGTGCCAGCAGCTTAGATTCGGGCAGGACAAACACCGGGGAGCTGTTTTTT.

In this sample, this clonotype turned up a few times. V usage is TRBV29-1 and J usage is TRBJ2-5; 7 positions match TRBD2. Trimming cost V 6 bases and J 5 bases; bases outside gene matches: 3. Germline loops: CDR1 SQVTM, CDR2 ANQGSEA. This CDR3 is built from 11 residues. In DNA, the CDR3 is TGCAGCGTCAGGGAGGGGGAGACCCAGTACTTC. Amino acid sequence: CSVREGETQYF.

The gene calls are TRBV4-3 and TRBJ2-3; TRBD2 matches at 11 bases. Germline CDR1 and CDR2: LGHNA and YSLEER. Trimming cost V 1 base and J 5 bases; bases outside gene matches: 8. The CDR3 is 17 amino acids. CDR3 protein: CASSQGLAGGGGDTQYF. The CDR3 DNA follows: TGCGCCAGCAGCCAAGGGCTAGCGGGAGGCGGAGGAGATACGCAGTATTTT.

The chain employs TRBV14 and TRBJ2-1; 9 bases align to TRBD2. V lost 0 bases and J lost 9; bases outside the gene matches: 12. CDR1 is SGHDN and CDR2 is FVKESK in the germline V gene. The length of the CDR3 is 17 residues. CDR3 in amino acids: CASSQDPNSGSMGEQFF. In DNA, the CDR3 is TGTGCCAGCAGCCAAGATCCCAATAGCGGGAGCATGGGTGAGCAGTTCTTC.

The rearrangement links TRBV28 to TRBJ2-1, with 10 bases fitting TRBD1. J gave up 12 bases and V 5 bases, and 4 bases lay outside the gene matches. The germline V gene has CDR1 MDHEN and CDR2 SYDVKM. The CDR3 contains 12 residues. This CDR3 is CASSLRDRGQFF. The CDR3 coding sequence is TGTGCCAGCAGTCTGCGGGACAGGGGGCAGTTCTTC.

This chain joins TRBV6-5 and TRBJ2-2; D is undetermined. This CDR3 is 15 amino acids long. Between the trimmed V and J ends, which lost 0 bases and 1 base, there was a span of 6 bases. Germline assignment: CDR1 MNHEY and CDR2 SVGAGI. CDR3 in DNA: TGTGCCAGCAGTTACTCGACGAGGAACACCGGGGAGCTGTTTTTT. Its translation is CASSYSTRNTGELFF.